Shown below are 12 T cell receptor beta chains from a single sample sequenced in a study of vaccination and CD4 T cells after COVID-19 (dated by TCRdb to between 2021 and 2022). Libraries were made using PCR. TCRdb records Illumina iSeq 100 as the sequencer. TCR sequencing of DNA from cultured CD4+ T cells used the Oncomine TCR Beta short-read assay at the Johns Hopkins FTIC core. TCRdb's own reprocessing of the public reads used fastp at Q25 and MiXCR and kept productive beta chains. Every distinct CDR3 protein forms one entry, paired with its most common genes and DNA. The sample table lists 9,000 to 15,000 distinct CDR3 sequences, 35% to 50% of them with a count of one. The ten most abundant clones make up more than 15% of the sample. Their recognized antigens are unknown. Interpreted using the paper, the treatment or condition label stands for: approximately 9-day PBMC culture with coronavirus spike peptide pools or control peptides (ViraFEST assay).

Material: cultured CD4+ T cells from blood. The receptors derive from a human donor with COVID-19.

V gene TRBV7-2 combines with J gene TRBJ2-7, with unresolved D. The CDR3 has 14 amino acids. Between the trimmed V and J ends, which lost 4 bases and 0 bases, there was a span of 10 bases. CDR1 and CDR2 from the germline V gene are SGHTA and FQGNSA. CDR3 bases: TGTGCCAGCAGCTCGGCCGGCAGCTCCTACGAGCAGTACTTC. It specifies CASSSAGSSYEQYF.

V and J are TRBV4-1 and TRBJ1-2, with D perhaps matching TRBD1 (6 bases). The CDR3 runs to 16 residues. CDR1 and CDR2 (germline): MGHRA, YSYEKL. Trimming cost V 4 bases and J 1 base, with 16 bases left between them. This CDR3 is CASSRLPGQLNYGYTF. CDR3 bases: TGCGCCAGCAGCCGTCTACCAGGACAGCTTAACTATGGCTACACCTTC.

The chain combines TRBV6-2 or TRBV6-3 with TRBJ2-7; 9 nucleotides line up with TRBD1. Germline V gene sequence: CDR1 MNHEY, CDR2 SVGEGT. Germline trimming cut 2 bases from V and 2 bases from J; bases unmatched to any gene: 10. This CDR3 contains 17 residues. CDR3 loop: CASSYMLRDRETYEQYF. The CDR3 region has the DNA TGTGCCAGCAGTTACATGCTAAGGGACAGGGAAACCTACGAGCAGTACTTC.

The J gene is TRBJ2-2, the V gene TRBV2; D is possibly TRBD1 (5 bases). Germline values: CDR1 SNHLY, CDR2 FYNNEI. The length of the CDR3 is 15 residues. V dropped 2 bases and J dropped 8 bases, with 15 bases sitting between them. The CDR3 DNA is TGTGCCAGCAGTGAACAGGGTGGTAAAATTGGGGAGCTGTTTTTT. Amino acids: CASSEQGGKIGELFF.

This clonotype has only a few counts. The chain combines TRBV19 with TRBJ1-5; 9 bases are a match to TRBD1. The CDR3 totals 15 residues. CDR1 is LNHDA, CDR2 SQIVND, per germline (reference sequence). V was pared by 3 bases and J by 5 bases, with 5 bases of the junction left unmatched. The CDR3 loop is CASSMVDRGYQPQHF. Written as DNA, the CDR3 is TGTGCCAGTAGTATGGTTGACAGGGGGTATCAGCCCCAGCATTTT.

The J gene is TRBJ2-3, the V gene TRBV27; either TRBD1 or TRBD2 may fit D (5 bases each). This CDR3 has 14 amino acids. CDR1 MNHEY and CDR2 SMNVEV come from the germline V gene (reference sequence). Trimming took off 2 bases at V and 4 bases at J, with 10 bases between the two ends. The CDR3 protein is CASSLPGQADTQYF. The CDR3 DNA sequence: TGTGCCAGCAGTTTACCGGGGCAGGCAGATACGCAGTATTTT.

The rearrangement joins TRBV19 to TRBJ1-6; D is undetermined. Trimming removed 3 bases at V and 9 bases at J, with 12 bases between. Per germline, CDR1 LNHDA and CDR2 SQIVND (reference sequence). The CDR3 totals 14 residues. As DNA, the CDR3 is TGTGCCAGTAGTATTGGTCAACACAGTTCACCCCTCCACTTT. This translates into CASSIGQHSSPLHF.

The V and J genes are TRBV30 and TRBJ1-5; D ambiguous. Germline CDR1 reads GTSNPN; CDR2 reads SVGIG (reference sequence). Trimming shortened V by 5 bases and J by 6 bases, and 14 bases separated the two germline ends. The CDR3 contains 13 residues. CDR3 nucleotides: TGTGCCTGGGGAGTCGGGGTCGGTCAGCCCCAGCATTTT. This codes for CAWGVGVGQPQHF.

The gene calls are TRBV15 and TRBJ2-7; D not resolved. The germline gives CDR1 LNHNV, CDR2 YYDKDF (reference sequence). This CDR3 has 14 amino acids. V lost 1 base to trimming and J lost 0 bases, with 7 bases between them. The CDR3 is CATSRGQVSYEQYF. The CDR3 DNA is TGTGCCACCAGCAGAGGGCAGGTCTCCTACGAGCAGTACTTC.

CDR3 bases: TGCAGTGCGCCCGAAGGGGGTACCAAAAACATTCAGTACTTC. It translates to CSAPEGGTKNIQYF. The V gene is TRBV20-1, the J gene TRBJ2-4; tentative D call: TRBD1 (6 bases). The CDR3 runs to 14 residues. From germline, CDR1 is DFQATT and CDR2 SNEGSKA (reference sequence). V was clipped by 6 bases and J by 2 bases, with 14 bases between them.

This clonotype occurred a few times. The V gene is TRBV24-1, the J gene TRBJ1-6; D not certain. This CDR3 comprises 14 residues. Germline values: CDR1 KGHDR, CDR2 SFDVKD. The V end was cut by 3 bases, the J end by 0 bases, with 2 bases between. CDR3 loop: CATSDNSYNSPLHF. The CDR3 DNA follows: TGTGCCACCAGTGATAACTCCTATAATTCACCCCTCCACTTT.

This clonotype was seen a handful of times. V gene TRBV20-1 combines with J gene TRBJ2-7; possibly TRBD2 for D (7 bases). Germline values: CDR1 DFQATT, CDR2 SNEGSKA (reference sequence). Between the trimmed V and J ends, which lost 1 base and 0 bases, there was a span of 10 bases. The CDR3 is 14 amino acids. Here the CDR3 reads CSARAGGNSYEQYF. CDR3 in DNA: TGCAGTGCTAGAGCGGGGGGCAACTCCTACGAGCAGTACTTC.